This T cell receptor beta chain was identified in a study of cytomegalovirus exposure and HLA in healthy donors. General observations from the study: Later, TCR association rates were found to vary by HLA locus, highest for DRB1 and lowest for HLA-C. Judged likely to be a sequencing artifact was a cluster of highly shared sequence variants. A later analysis, which compared TCR beta chains of equal frequency, found the HLA-associated ones more clonally expanded. Presence/absence analyses rested on an assumption that sequencing depth was roughly uniform across donors.

Note on this clone: Its target is not known.

The PCR was carried out with 60 Vbeta primers and 13 Jbeta primers. Method: immunoSEQ multiplex PCR; TCRdb's copy keeps in-frame clones and lacks some. The profile shows over 150,000 clones, less than 80% of them singletons. The CDR3 has 13 amino acids. Germline V lookup: CDR1 LNHDA, CDR2 SQIVND (reference sequence). The ends were cut back, 3 bases at V and 1 base at J, with 6 bases in the middle. The clonotype was recovered from a man younger than 40 in good health and CMV-seronegative. The rearrangement links TRBV19 to TRBJ2-5; D is undetermined. The source material was PBMCs. CDR3 protein: CASSMGSQETQYF. Here the CDR3 DNA reads TGTGCCAGTAGTATGGGCAGCCAAGAGACCCAGTACTTC.